The 8 T cell receptor beta chains below were found in one sample sequenced in a study of beta chain features in type 1 diabetes. Reverse transcribing all isolated RNA meant expressed TCRB transcripts were sequenced. Repertoires were generated with immunoSEQ multiplex PCR, while TCRdb's copy carries only in-frame clones and drops some. The repertoire includes more than 50,000 clones, approximately 62% of them detected once, and 2% to 2.5% sits in the top ten. Source material: Tregs from blood. The origin of the receptors is a woman younger than 30 in good health.

The rearrangement links TRBV18 to TRBJ1-1; D unresolved. Trimming took 6 bases from V and 1 from J, leaving 12 bases between them. CDR3 length: 14 amino acids. The germline V gene encodes CDR1 KGHSH and CDR2 LQKENI. Here the CDR3 DNA reads TGTGCCAGCTCCATTAATCTAGAGAACACTGAAGCTTTCTTT. This codes for CASSINLENTEAFF. The full variable domain, rest sourced from reference TRBV18 and TRBJ1-1, is NAGVMQNPRHLVRRRGQEARLRCSPMKGHSHVYWYRQLPEEGLKFMVYLQKENIIDESGMPKERFSAEFPKEGPSILRIQQVVRGDSAAYFCASSINLENTEAFFGQGTRLTVV.

The chain employs TRBV7-2 and TRBJ2-3; 7 nucleotides match TRBD1. The CDR3 contains 14 residues. Per the germline V gene, CDR1 is SGHTA and CDR2 is FQGNSA. V dropped 3 bases and J dropped 4; count of bases not matched to a gene: 4. CDR3 sequence (DNA): TGTGCCAGCAGCTTTGACAGGGTGGCAGATACGCAGTATTTT. This codes for CASSFDRVADTQYF.

The chain uses TRBV5-1 and TRBJ2-1, with 8 positions matching TRBD2. J gave up 7 bases and V 5 bases, and 2 bases lay outside the gene matches. This CDR3 spans 12 amino acids. Germline V gene sequence: CDR1 SGHRS, CDR2 YFSETQ. The CDR3 sequence is CASRRGENEQFF. CDR3 nucleotides: TGCGCCAGCAGGCGGGGGGAAAATGAGCAGTTCTTC.

The chain carries TRBV27 and TRBJ2-1; 8 bases agree with TRBD2. The trim removed 4 bases at V and 2 bases at J, leaving 4 bases unmatched. Germline assignment: CDR1 MNHEY and CDR2 SMNVEV (reference sequence). There are 15 residues in the CDR3. CDR3 amino acids: CASSSLAGPYNEQFF. In nucleotides, the CDR3 is TGTGCCAGCAGTTCCTTAGCGGGGCCCTACAATGAGCAGTTCTTC.

This chain uses TRBV29-1 with TRBJ1-1; D is perhaps TRBD1 (5 bases). CDR3 size: 13 residues. In germline, CDR1 is SQVTM, CDR2 ANQGSEA. V was clipped by 4 bases and J by 1 base, with 10 bases between them. CDR3 protein: CSVVGLSNTEAFF. The DNA for the CDR3 is TGCAGCGTTGTGGGACTATCGAACACTGAAGCTTTCTTT. The full variable domain, its missing parts supplied by reference TRBV29-1 and TRBJ1-1, is SAVISQKPSRDICQRGTSLTIQCQVDSQVTMMFWYRQQPGQSLTLIATANQGSEATYESGFVIDKFPISRPNLTFSTLTVSNMSPEDSSIYLCSVVGLSNTEAFFGQGTRLTVV.

This clone showed up just a few times. This chain joins TRBV6-5 and TRBJ2-7; perhaps TRBD1 as D (5 bases). Germline values: CDR1 MNHEY, CDR2 SVGAGI. This CDR3 region has 14 residues. The V end lost 5 bases, the J end lost 3 bases, and 14 bases lay between the germline ends. The CDR3 DNA sequence: TGTGCCAGCAGTCGAAGTATTGACAGCTACGAGCAGTACTTC. Translated, it gives CASSRSIDSYEQYF.

V gene TRBV19 combines with J gene TRBJ2-1; D gene unclear. This CDR3 has 14 amino acids. Germline lookup yields CDR1 LNHDA and CDR2 SQIVND (reference sequence). V was trimmed by 5 bases and J by 0 bases, leaving 8 bases between them. CDR3 nucleotide sequence: TGTGCCAGTAGTTTGGAGAGCTCCTACAATGAGCAGTTCTTC. Its protein is CASSLESSYNEQFF. Based on the CDR3 plus reference TRBV19 and TRBJ2-1, the full variable domain is DGGITQSPKYLFRKEGQNVTLSCEQNLNHDAMYWYRQDPGQGLRLIYYSQIVNDFQKGDIAEGYSVSREKKESFPLTVTSAQKNPTAFYLCASSLESSYNEQFFGPGTRLTVL.

This clone was observed a single time. The chain carries TRBV28 and TRBJ2-3; D remains ambiguous. V was pared by 6 bases and J by 0 bases, with 7 bases between. The CDR3 runs to 13 residues. The germline gives CDR1 MDHEN, CDR2 SYDVKM. The CDR3 DNA follows: TGTGCCAGCAGCCTTACTAGCACAGATACGCAGTATTTT. Amino acids: CASSLTSTDTQYF.